This paragraph covers one T cell receptor (beta chain) sequence. The antigen is undetermined. These data are taken from a study of cytomegalovirus exposure and HLA in healthy donors. Study observations and caveats: Later analysis identified several of the most significant clusters that appeared linked to common viral pathogens. In a later analysis, donors in an Asian-associated ancestry cluster reportedly had fewer N-insertions in productive TCRs than the cohort mean.

The PCR used 60 Vbeta and 13 Jbeta primers. Libraries were prepared by immunoSEQ multiplex PCR; TCRdb keeps only in-frame clonotypes and omits some of them. The sample records about 210,000 clones, nearly 80% being singletons. What was sequenced was PBMCs. The clonotype comes from a male donor in good health and CMV-seronegative.

The CDR3 sequence: CASSMPQGVNQPQHF. In DNA, the CDR3 is TGTGCCAGTAGTATGCCACAGGGTGTTAATCAGCCCCAGCATTTT. The chain uses TRBV19 and TRBJ1-5; weak D call: TRBD1 (6 bases). The germline V gene has CDR1 LNHDA and CDR2 SQIVND (reference sequence). The germline V and J ends were trimmed by 3 bases and 4 bases, with 13 bases remaining between them. The CDR3 totals 15 residues.